The clone carrying this T cell receptor beta chain was detected many times. Its antigen is as yet unknown. The sample comes from a study of regulatory T cells in long-lasting Graves disease. The time point: newly diagnosed GD, antithyroid drugs for less than 3 months. PBMCs were the source of the RNA used for TCR sequencing. Study results and limitations: Relative to new patients (966), persistent patients exhibited greater sharing of public clonotypes (around 3,000). Tissue studied was limited to peripheral blood, excluding thyroid tissue.

Assembly of TCR beta libraries relied on iRepertoire HTBI primers together with Arm-PCR of CDR3 regions. In TCRdb, the multiplex PCR reads were re-called with MiXCR into one record per CDR3 protein. Among roughly 530,000 distinct CDR3 sequences, roughly 16% were seen once, and the ten largest hold roughly 25%. The sample also formed part of further work on T cells in Graves' hyperthyroidism and ophthalmopathy.

This clonotype was sampled from a woman aged 35 to 60 with Graves disease. The sequencing here drew on peripheral blood mononuclear cells (PBMCs), taken at new diagnosis, from a patient treated with antithyroid drugs.

The CDR3 bases are TGTGCCAGCAGTCAAGACAGTTTAAGTGTGTCCTATAATTCACCCCTCCACTTT. Translating gives CASSQDSLSVSYNSPLHF. The chain joins TRBV12-3 or TRBV12-4 to TRBJ1-6; D might be TRBD1 (5 bases). V was trimmed by 5 bases and J by 1 base, leaving 18 bases between them. This CDR3 has 18 amino acids.